This passage covers 2 T cell receptor beta chains from one sample sequenced in a study of blood T cell repertoires in COVID-19. Assay used: immunoSEQ multiplex PCR; TCRdb lists only in-frame clones, some missing. The sample carries about 180,000 clones, 88% recorded once. The sequenced material came from peripheral blood. Source of these receptors: a woman in her 30s with acute or convalescent COVID-19.

The chain carries TRBV27 and TRBJ2-7, with 7 bases lining up with TRBD1. The germline V gene has CDR1 MNHEY and CDR2 SMNVEV (reference sequence). The CDR3 contains 14 residues. The ends lost 2 bases at V and 2 bases at J; junction bases unmatched: 3. In DNA form, the CDR3 reads TGTGCCAGCAGTTTAGGGCAGGGGGCCTACGAGCAGTACTTC. Protein product: CASSLGQGAYEQYF.

The chain links TRBV28 to TRBJ2-3; D is unresolved. The V and J ends lost 1 base and 4 bases respectively, with 12 bases between them. CDR3 length: 15 residues. In germline, CDR1 is MDHEN, CDR2 SYDVKM. Here the CDR3 DNA reads TGTGCCAGCAGTTTATCTTTAACACCAGCAGATACGCAGTATTTT. It translates to CASSLSLTPADTQYF.